A single sample is the source of the 2 T cell receptor beta chains below, sequenced in a study of cytomegalovirus exposure and HLA in healthy donors. Method: immunoSEQ multiplex PCR; TCRdb's copy keeps in-frame clones and lacks some. The sample lists about 58,000 clones, about nine tenths seen once, with 0.8% to 1.2% in the top ten. Sample: PBMCs. The source of these receptors is a man aged 18 to 29 in good health and CMV-seronegative.

V and J are TRBV7-2 and TRBJ1-1; the D is unclear. The CDR3 loop spans 13 amino acids. Germline CDR1 reads SGHTA; CDR2 reads FQGNSA. With 6 bases removed from V and 5 bases from J, the gap between germline ends came to 13 bases. The CDR3 nucleotides are TGTGCCAGCAGGACGAGGGTTGGGACTGAAGCTTTCTTT. The encoded protein is CASRTRVGTEAFF.

V usage is TRBV2 and J usage is TRBJ2-1; TRBD2 aligns across 16 bases. The germline V gene has CDR1 SNHLY and CDR2 FYNNEI. This CDR3 is built from 16 residues. The V segment lost 6 bases and the J segment 5 bases; nucleotides outside the gene matches: 4. The CDR3 DNA reads TGTGCCAGCAGGGGGACTAGCGGGAGGGTGGACAATGAGCAGTTCTTC. Its protein is CASRGTSGRVDNEQFF.